Listed below are T cell receptor beta chains from one sample, sequenced in a study of OX40 agonist ivuxolimab in advanced cancers. The table came from immunoSEQ multiplex PCR; TCRdb's copy has only in-frame clones and leaves some out. The sample carries over 85,000 clones, roughly 80% recorded once. The sequencing here drew on CD4+ or CD8+ T cells sorted from blood, taken in a trial of the OX40 agonist ivuxolimab. The receptor source for this set is an adult with an advanced solid tumor such as melanoma, head and neck, liver or kidney cancer. Both conserved end residues are part of each CDR3. The order of the fields is clone size, D gene, J gene, V gene, CDR3 DNA, CDR3 protein. D genes are given only for firm matches. Some rows mark clone size as missing; the rest say once, few, many or name a class of expanded clone.

>NA|NA|TRBJ2-1|TRBV2
TGTGCCAGCACCGGACGGCATCTTCTACACGATGAGCAGTTCTTC
CASTGRHLLHDEQFF
>NA|NA|TRBJ1-1|TRBV5-4
TGTGCCAGCAGCTTGTTGGGGGTTTCTGAAGCTTTCTTT
CASSLLGVSEAFF
>NA|NA|TRBJ1-2|TRBV2
TGTGCCAGCCGTGTTGAGAGCTATGGCTACACCTTC
CASRVESYGYTF
>NA|TRBD2|TRBJ2-5|TRBV6-5
TGTGCCAGCAGTCCCGGGACTACCTTGGGGACCCAGTACTTC
CASSPGTTLGTQYF
>NA|NA|TRBJ1-6|TRBV25-1
TGTGCCAGCCGCGGGACGGCTTCACCCCTCCACTTT
CASRGTASPLHF
>NA|TRBD1|TRBJ1-4|TRBV19
TGTGCCAGTATAGGACAGGGGGTCGAAAAACTGTTTTTT
CASIGQGVEKLFF
>once|NA|TRBJ1-5|TRBV10-1
TGCGCCAGCAGTGAGTCGGAAGAGCCCCAGCATTTT
CASSESEEPQHF
>NA|TRBD1|TRBJ2-1|TRBV5-1
TGCGCCAGCCAACAGGGGGTAAGCTCCTACAATGAGCAGTTCTTC
CASQQGVSSYNEQFF
>NA|NA|TRBJ1-2|TRBV9
TGTGCCAGTAACCAGGCAGCGTATGGCTACACCTTC
CASNQAAYGYTF
>NA|NA|TRBJ2-5|TRBV11-3
TGTGCCAGCAGCTCAGCCCGGGGAGATGGGGAGACCCAGTACTTC
CASSSARGDGETQYF
>NA|NA|TRBJ2-7|TRBV7-9
TGTGCCCCCGGCCCGGGGGACTCCTACGAGCAGTACTTC
CAPGPGDSYEQYF
>NA|NA|TRBJ1-5|TRBV7-2
TGTGCCAGCAGCTTAGATCCAGGAGGGGATCAGCCCCAGCATTTT
CASSLDPGGDQPQHF
>once|NA|TRBJ1-5|TRBV14
TGTGCCAGCAGCCAAGATTGGACAAGGGGCAATCAGCCCCAGCATTTT
CASSQDWTRGNQPQHF
>NA|NA|TRBJ1-1|TRBV6-1
TGTGCCAGCAGTACAGGAGACGACAGGAACACTGAAGCTTTCTTT
CASSTGDDRNTEAFF
>NA|NA|TRBJ2-7|TRBV6-1
TGTGCCAGCAGTGAAGTACGGACAGCTACCTACGAGCAGTACTTC
CASSEVRTATYEQYF
>NA|NA|TRBJ1-5|TRBV27
TGTGCCAGCAGTACCCCATGGGGCAGGGATCGCGGGGTAAGCAATCAGCCCCAGCATTTT
CASSTPWGRDRGVSNQPQHF
>few|TRBD2|TRBJ2-1|TRBV7-2
TGTGCCAGCAGCTGGATGGCACCCGGACTAGCGGCGAACAATGAGCAGTTCTTC
CASSWMAPGLAANNEQFF
>NA|TRBD1|TRBJ2-2|TRBV5-4
TGTGCCAGCAGCACGGGACAGGGGATGACCGGGGAGCTGTTTTTT
CASSTGQGMTGELFF
>NA|NA|TRBJ2-3|TRBV6-1
TGTGCCAGCAGCCCGGGAGCGAGAACAGATACGCAGTATTTT
CASSPGARTDTQYF
>once|NA|TRBJ1-1|TRBV5-4
TGTGCCAGCAGCTTCTTAAACACTGAAGCTTTCTTT
CASSFLNTEAFF
>once|TRBD1|TRBJ1-6|TRBV5-5
TGTGCCAGCAGCTGGGCGGACAGGGAAGGATCACCCCTCCACTTT
CASSWADREGSPLHF
>NA|NA|TRBJ1-1|TRBV23-1
TGCGCCAGCAGTCAATCAGGAACGAACACTGAAGCTTTCTTT
CASSQSGTNTEAFF
>few|NA|TRBJ2-2|TRBV7-2
TGTGCCAGCAGCTCCTACCGCGCAGGGTACACCGGGGAGCTGTTTTTT
CASSSYRAGYTGELFF
>NA|TRBD1|TRBJ1-4|TRBV5-8
TGTGCCAGCAGCCAGGACAGGAGCCATACCTTTTATGAAAAACTGTTTTTT
CASSQDRSHTFYEKLFF
>NA|NA|TRBJ2-1|TRBV10-2
TGCGCCAGCAAGGGAGGGGGCTGGGGGGATGAGCAGTTCTTC
CASKGGGWGDEQFF
>NA|NA|TRBJ2-1|TRBV18
TGTGCCAGCTCACCACAGGAGAGCTCCTACAATGAGCAGTTCTTC
CASSPQESSYNEQFF
>NA|TRBD1|TRBJ2-3|TRBV11-1
TGTGCCAGCAGTCCAGGGGGTAGGGGAATGGAATCGCAGTATTTT
CASSPGGRGMESQYF
>NA|TRBD1|TRBJ2-3|TRBV7-9
TGTGCCAGCAGCTTAGAGGGACAGGCCTCTCGCACAGATACGCAGTATTTT
CASSLEGQASRTDTQYF
>NA|TRBD2|TRBJ2-5|TRBV4-1
TGCGCCAGCAGCCAGGCCTCCTTAGCGGGGGGGCGTCAAGAGACCCAGTACTTC
CASSQASLAGGRQETQYF
>NA|NA|TRBJ1-5|TRBV7-2
TGTGCCAGCAGCGCTGGGTCGGGCGGGGGTCAGCCCCAGCATTTT
CASSAGSGGGQPQHF
>few|TRBD1|TRBJ2-1|TRBV5-4
TGTGCCAGCAGCGACTCCACAGGGGCTCAGTTCGGTGAGCAGTTCTTC
CASSDSTGAQFGEQFF
>NA|TRBD1|TRBJ1-6|TRBV4-3
TGCGCCAGCAGCCCAGGGGACAGGGCCAGCTCCTATAATTCACCCCTCCACTTT
CASSPGDRASSYNSPLHF
>NA|TRBD1|TRBJ2-3|TRBV25-1
TGTGCCAGCAGTCGGACAGGGAACCCAGATACGCAGTATTTT
CASSRTGNPDTQYF
>NA|NA|TRBJ1-5|TRBV28
TGTGCCAGCTCAAGGGGGGACGATCAGCCCCAGCATTTT
CASSRGDDQPQHF
>NA|NA|TRBJ2-5|TRBV4-1
TGCGCCAGCAGCCGAGGACTCGAAGAGACCCAGTACTTC
CASSRGLEETQYF
>once|TRBD1|TRBJ1-2|TRBV5-1
TGCGCCAGCAGCTCGGGACAGGTTAACTATGGCTACACCTTC
CASSSGQVNYGYTF
>NA|NA|TRBJ1-5|TRBV19
TGTGCCAGTAGTGGACGGATTAATCAGCCCCAGCATTTT
CASSGRINQPQHF
>NA|NA|TRBJ1-3|TRBV7-9
TGTGCCAGCAGCCGCTCCGGGACATTAAACACCATATATTTT
CASSRSGTLNTIYF
>NA|TRBD1|TRBJ1-2|TRBV6-1
TGTGCCATTATGCGGGACAGAGTAAACTATGGCTACACCTTC
CAIMRDRVNYGYTF
>NA|TRBD1|TRBJ2-7|TRBV19
TGTGCCAGTAGTAAGGACAGGGGCGAGCAGTACTTC
CASSKDRGEQYF
>NA|TRBD1|TRBJ2-3|TRBV27
TGTGCCAGCAGTTATGGGACAGGGTCCCGAAATACGCAGTATTTT
CASSYGTGSRNTQYF
>few|NA|TRBJ1-5|TRBV9
TGTGCCAGCAGCGTAGGGTTGGGGCAGCCCCAGCATTTT
CASSVGLGQPQHF
>NA|NA|TRBJ2-1|TRBV18
TGTGCCAGCTCAATTAACAGGCACAATGAGCAGTTCTTC
CASSINRHNEQFF
>NA|NA|TRBJ2-1|TRBV6-5
TGTGCCAGCAGTTCGGCCGACAGACAGTTCTTC
CASSSADRQFF
>NA|NA|TRBJ2-5|TRBV7-7
TGTGCCAGCAGCCCCGAGGGGGGTTTTCGGACCCAGTACTTC
CASSPEGGFRTQYF
>few|NA|TRBJ1-1|TRBV19
TGTGCCAGTTCACTCATAGGTACTGAAGCTTTCTTT
CASSLIGTEAFF
>NA|NA|TRBJ2-1|TRBV11-2
TGTGCCAGCACCTACAGTTTCGGGGGCAATGAGCAGTTCTTC
CASTYSFGGNEQFF
>once|NA|TRBJ2-7|TRBV30
TGTGCCTGTGACAGGGGAGGGAACGAGCAGTACTTC
CACDRGGNEQYF
>NA|NA|TRBJ2-3|TRBV6-4
TGTGCCAGCGCCCTGGACCCTAGCACAGATACGCAGTATTTT
CASALDPSTDTQYF